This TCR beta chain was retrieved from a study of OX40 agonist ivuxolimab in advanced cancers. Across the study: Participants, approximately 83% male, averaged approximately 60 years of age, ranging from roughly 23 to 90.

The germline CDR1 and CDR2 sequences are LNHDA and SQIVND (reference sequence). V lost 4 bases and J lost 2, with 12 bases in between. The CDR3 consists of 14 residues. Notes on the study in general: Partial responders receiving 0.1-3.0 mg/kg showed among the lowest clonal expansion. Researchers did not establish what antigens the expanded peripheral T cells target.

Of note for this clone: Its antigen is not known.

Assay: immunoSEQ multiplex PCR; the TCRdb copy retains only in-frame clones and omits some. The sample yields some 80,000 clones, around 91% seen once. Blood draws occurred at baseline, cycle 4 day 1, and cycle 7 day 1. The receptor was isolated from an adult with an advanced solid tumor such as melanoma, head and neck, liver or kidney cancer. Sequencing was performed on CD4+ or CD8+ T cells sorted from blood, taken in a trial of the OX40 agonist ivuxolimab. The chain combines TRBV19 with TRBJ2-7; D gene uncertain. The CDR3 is CASSTNSPTYEQYF. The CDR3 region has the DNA TGTGCCAGTAGTACAAATAGCCCGACCTACGAGCAGTACTTC.